This T cell receptor (beta chain) was identified in a study of CD8+ T cells in alopecia areata. Regarding this clone: Its antigen remains unknown.

After isolation, RNA underwent reverse transcription to generate cDNA as the sequencing template. Profiling relied on immunoSEQ multiplex PCR, and the TCRdb table lists in-frame clones only, not all of them. This sample has 110,000 or so clones, with around 58% found just once. Study observations and caveats: Scalp samples also yield sequences of resident alphabeta T cells from normal skin. Higher clonality and more expanded CD8+ clones appeared in lesional than normal scalp.

Treatment specified: oral pan-JAK inhibitor, 5-10 mg twice daily. J lost 1 base, V lost 7 bases, and 3 bases had no gene match. Germline-derived CDR1 and CDR2 are GTSNPN and SVGIG (reference sequence). This CDR3 contains 13 residues. The sample consisted of CD8+ T cells sorted from blood, taken at week 4, from a patient treated with tofacitinib. The origin of this receptor is a human donor with alopecia areata. This chain joins TRBV30 and TRBJ2-1; 8 bases are shared with TRBD1. CDR3 loop: CAFDRGSYNEQFF. The CDR3 bases are TGTGCCTTTGACAGGGGATCCTACAATGAGCAGTTCTTC.